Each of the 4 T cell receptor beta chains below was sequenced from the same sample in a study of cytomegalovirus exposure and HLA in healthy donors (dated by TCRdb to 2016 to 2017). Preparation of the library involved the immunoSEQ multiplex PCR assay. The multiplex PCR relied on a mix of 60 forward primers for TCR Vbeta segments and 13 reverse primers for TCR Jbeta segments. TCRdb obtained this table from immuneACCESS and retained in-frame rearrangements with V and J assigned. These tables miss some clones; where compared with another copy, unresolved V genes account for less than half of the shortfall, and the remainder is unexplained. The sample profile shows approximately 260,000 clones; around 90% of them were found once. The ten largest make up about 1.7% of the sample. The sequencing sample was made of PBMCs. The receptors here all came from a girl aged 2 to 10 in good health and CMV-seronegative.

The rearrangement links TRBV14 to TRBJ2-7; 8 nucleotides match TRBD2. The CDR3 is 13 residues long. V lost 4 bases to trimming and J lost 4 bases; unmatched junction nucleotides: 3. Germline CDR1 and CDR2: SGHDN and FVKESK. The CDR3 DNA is TGTGCCAGCAGCCGCCCGGGAGGGTACGAGCAGTACTTC. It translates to CASSRPGGYEQYF. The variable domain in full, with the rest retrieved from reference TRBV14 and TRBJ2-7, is EAGVTQFPSHSVIEKGQTVTLRCDPISGHDNLYWYRRVMGKEIKFLLHFVKESKQDESGMPNNRFLAERTGGTYSTLKVQPAELEDSGVYFCASSRPGGYEQYFGPGTRLTVT.

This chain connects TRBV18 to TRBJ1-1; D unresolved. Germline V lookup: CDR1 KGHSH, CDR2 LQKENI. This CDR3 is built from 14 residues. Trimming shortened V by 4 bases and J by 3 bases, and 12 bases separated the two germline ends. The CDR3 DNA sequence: TGTGCCAGCTCACGGAGGATCCCGGACACTGAAGCTTTCTTT. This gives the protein CASSRRIPDTEAFF.

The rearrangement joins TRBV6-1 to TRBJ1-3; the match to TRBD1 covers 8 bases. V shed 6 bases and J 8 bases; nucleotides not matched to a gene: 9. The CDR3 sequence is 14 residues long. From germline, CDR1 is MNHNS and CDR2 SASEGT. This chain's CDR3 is CASRATQGEYTIYF. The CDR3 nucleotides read TGTGCCAGCAGGGCGACACAGGGGGAGTACACCATATATTTT.

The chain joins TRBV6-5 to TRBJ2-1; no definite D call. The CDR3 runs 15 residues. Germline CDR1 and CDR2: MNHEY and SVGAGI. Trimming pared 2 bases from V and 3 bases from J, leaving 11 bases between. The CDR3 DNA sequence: TGTGCCAGCAGTTACGATATAGTCTTCTACAATGAGCAGTTCTTC. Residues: CASSYDIVFYNEQFF.